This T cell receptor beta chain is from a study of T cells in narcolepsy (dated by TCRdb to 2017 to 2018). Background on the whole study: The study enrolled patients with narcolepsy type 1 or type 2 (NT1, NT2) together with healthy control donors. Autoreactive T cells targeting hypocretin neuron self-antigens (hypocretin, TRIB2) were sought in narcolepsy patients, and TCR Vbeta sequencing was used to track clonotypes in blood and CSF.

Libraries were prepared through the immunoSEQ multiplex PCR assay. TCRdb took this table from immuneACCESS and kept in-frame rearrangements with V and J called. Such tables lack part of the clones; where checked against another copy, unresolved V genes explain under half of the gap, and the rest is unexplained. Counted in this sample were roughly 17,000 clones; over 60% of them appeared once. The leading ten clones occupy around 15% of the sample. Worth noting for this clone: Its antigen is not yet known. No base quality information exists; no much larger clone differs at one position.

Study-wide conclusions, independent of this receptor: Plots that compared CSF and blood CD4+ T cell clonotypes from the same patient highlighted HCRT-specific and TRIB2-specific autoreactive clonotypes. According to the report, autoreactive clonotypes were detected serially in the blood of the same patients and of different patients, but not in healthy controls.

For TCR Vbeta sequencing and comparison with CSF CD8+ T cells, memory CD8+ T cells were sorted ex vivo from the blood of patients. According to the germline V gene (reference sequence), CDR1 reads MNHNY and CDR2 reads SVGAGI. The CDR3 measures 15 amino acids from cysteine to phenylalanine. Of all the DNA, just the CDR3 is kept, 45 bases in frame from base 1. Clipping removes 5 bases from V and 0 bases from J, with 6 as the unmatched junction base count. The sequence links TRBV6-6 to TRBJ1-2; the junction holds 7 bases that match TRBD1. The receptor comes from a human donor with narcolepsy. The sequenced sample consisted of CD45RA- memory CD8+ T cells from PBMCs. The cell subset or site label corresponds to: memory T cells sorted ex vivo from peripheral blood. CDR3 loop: CASSKGQLTNYGYTF. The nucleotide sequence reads TGTGCCAGCAGTAAGGGACAGCTTACTAACTATGGCTACACCTTC.